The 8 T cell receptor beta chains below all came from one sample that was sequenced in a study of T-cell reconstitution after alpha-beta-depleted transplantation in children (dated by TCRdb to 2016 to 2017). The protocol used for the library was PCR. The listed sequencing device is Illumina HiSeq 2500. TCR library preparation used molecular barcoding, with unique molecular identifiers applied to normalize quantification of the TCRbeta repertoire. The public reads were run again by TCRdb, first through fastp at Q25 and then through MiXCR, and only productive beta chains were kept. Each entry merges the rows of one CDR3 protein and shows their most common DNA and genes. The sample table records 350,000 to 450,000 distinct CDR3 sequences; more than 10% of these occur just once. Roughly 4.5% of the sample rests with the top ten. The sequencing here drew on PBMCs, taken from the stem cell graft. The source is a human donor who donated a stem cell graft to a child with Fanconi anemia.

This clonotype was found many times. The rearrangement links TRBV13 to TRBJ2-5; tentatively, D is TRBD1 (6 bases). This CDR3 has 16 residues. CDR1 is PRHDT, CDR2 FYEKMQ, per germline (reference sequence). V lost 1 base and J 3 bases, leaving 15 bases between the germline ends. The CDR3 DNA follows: TGTGCCAGCAGCTTAGAGTCCCGGGCAGGGGAAGAGACCCAGTACTTC. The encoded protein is CASSLESRAGEETQYF.

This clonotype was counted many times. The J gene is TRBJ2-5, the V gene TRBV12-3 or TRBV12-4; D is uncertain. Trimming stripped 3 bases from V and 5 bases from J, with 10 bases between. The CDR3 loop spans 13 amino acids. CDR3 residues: CASSFKTVETQYF. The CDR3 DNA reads TGTGCCAGCAGTTTTAAGACCGTGGAGACCCAGTACTTC.

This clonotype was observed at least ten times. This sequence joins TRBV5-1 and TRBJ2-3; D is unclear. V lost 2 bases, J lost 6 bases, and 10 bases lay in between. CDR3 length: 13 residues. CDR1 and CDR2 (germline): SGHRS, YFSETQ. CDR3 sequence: CASSFDLSDTQYF. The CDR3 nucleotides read TGCGCCAGCAGCTTTGACCTGTCGGATACGCAGTATTTT.

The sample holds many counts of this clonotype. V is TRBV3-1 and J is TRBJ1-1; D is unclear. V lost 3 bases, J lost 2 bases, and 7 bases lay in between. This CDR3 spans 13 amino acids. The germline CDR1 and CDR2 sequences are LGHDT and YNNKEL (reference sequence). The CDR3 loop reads CASSQVTNTEAFF. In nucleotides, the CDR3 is TGTGCCAGCAGCCAGGTTACAAACACTGAAGCTTTCTTT.

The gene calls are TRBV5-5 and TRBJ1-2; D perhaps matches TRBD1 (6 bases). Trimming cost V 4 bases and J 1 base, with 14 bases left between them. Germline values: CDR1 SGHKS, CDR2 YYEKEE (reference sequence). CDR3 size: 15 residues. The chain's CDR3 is CASSRKQGGNYGYTF. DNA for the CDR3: TGTGCCAGCAGCCGAAAACAGGGAGGTAACTATGGCTACACCTTC.

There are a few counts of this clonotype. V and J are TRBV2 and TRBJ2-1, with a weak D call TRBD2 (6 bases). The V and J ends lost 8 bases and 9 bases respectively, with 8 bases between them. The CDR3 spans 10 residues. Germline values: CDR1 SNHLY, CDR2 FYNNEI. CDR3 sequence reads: CASGGTEQFF. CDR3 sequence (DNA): TGTGCCAGCGGGGGGACTGAGCAGTTCTTC.

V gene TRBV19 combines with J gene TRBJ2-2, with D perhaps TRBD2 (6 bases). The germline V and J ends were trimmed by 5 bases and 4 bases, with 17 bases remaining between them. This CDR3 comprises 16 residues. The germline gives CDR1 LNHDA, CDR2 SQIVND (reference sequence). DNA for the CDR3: TGTGCCAGTAGTCCCCTTGGAGGGATGGCCACCGGGGAGCTGTTTTTT. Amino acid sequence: CASSPLGGMATGELFF.

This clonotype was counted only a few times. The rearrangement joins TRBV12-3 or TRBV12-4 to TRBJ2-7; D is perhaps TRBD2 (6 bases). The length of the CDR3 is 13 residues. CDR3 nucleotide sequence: TGTGCCAGCAGTTTAGCGCAAGGAGGGGAAATGAGCGTC. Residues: CASSLAQGGEMSV.